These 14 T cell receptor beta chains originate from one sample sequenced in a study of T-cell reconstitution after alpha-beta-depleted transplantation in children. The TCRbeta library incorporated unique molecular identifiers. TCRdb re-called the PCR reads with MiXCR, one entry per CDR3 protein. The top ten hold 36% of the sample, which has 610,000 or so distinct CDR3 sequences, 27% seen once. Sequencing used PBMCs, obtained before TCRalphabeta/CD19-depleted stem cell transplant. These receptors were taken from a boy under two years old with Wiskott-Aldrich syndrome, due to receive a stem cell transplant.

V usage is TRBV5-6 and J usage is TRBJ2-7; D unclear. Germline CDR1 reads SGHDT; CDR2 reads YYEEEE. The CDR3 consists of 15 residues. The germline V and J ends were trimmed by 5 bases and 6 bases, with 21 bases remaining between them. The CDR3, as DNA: TGTGCCAGCAGACCGGGCTTGCTAGAACTAAGCGAGCAGTACTTC. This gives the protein CASRPGLLELSEQYF. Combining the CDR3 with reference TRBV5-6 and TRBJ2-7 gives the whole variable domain DAGVTQSPTHLIKTRGQQVTLRCSPKSGHDTVSWYQQALGQGPQFIFQYYEEEERQRGNFPDRFSGHQFPNYSSELNVNALLLGDSALYLCASRPGLLELSEQYFGPGTRLTVT.

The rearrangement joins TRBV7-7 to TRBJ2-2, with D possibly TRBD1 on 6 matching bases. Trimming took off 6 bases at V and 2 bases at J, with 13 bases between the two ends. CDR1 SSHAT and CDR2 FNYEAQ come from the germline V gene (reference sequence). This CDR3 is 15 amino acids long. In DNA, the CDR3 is TGTGCCAGCAGGTCAATGGACAGCAACACCGGGGAGCTGTTTTTT. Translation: CASRSMDSNTGELFF.

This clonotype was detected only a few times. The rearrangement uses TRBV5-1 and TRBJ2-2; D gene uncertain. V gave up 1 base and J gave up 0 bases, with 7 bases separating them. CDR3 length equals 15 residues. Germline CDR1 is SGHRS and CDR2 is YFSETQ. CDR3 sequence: CASSLLDTNTGELFF. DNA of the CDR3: TGCGCCAGCAGCTTGTTAGACACGAACACCGGGGAGCTGTTTTTT.

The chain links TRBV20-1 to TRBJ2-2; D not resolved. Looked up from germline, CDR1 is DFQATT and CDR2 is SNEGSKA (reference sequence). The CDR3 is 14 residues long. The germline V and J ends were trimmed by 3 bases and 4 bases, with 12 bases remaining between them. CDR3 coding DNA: TGCAGTGCTAGGAGGCAGGAAATCACCGGGGAGCTGTTTTTT. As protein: CSARRQEITGELFF.

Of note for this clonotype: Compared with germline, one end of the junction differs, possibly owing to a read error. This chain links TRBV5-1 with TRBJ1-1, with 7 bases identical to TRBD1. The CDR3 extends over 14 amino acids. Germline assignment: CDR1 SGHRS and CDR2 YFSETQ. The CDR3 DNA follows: TGCGCCAGCAGCTTGGTGGGTACAGGGGATGGAGCTCTCTTT. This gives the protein CASSLVGTGDGALF.

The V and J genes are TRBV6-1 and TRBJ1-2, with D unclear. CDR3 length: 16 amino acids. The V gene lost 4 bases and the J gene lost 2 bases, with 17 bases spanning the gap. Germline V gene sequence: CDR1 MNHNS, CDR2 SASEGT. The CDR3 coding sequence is TGTGCCAGCAGTGGCGGGCGGAGGGTCGACAACTATGGCTACACCTTC. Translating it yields CASSGGRRVDNYGYTF.

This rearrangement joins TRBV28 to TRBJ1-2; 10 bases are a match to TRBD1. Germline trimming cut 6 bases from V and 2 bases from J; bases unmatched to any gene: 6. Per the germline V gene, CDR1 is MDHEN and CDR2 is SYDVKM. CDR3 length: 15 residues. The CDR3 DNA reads TGTGCCAGCAGGTCCGACAGGGGGCGGAACTATGGCTACACCTTC. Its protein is CASRSDRGRNYGYTF.

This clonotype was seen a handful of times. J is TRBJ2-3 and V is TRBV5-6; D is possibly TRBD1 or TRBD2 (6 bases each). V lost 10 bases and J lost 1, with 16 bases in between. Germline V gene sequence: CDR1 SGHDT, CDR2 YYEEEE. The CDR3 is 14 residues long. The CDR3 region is CALEGEDRTDTQYF. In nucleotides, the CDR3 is TGTGCCTTGGAGGGGGAGGACCGCACAGATACGCAGTATTTT.

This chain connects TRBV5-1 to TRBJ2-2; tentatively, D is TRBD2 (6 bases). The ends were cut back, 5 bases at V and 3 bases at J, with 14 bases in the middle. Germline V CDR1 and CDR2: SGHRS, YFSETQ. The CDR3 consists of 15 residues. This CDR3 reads CASRPGLTDTGELFF. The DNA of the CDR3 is TGCGCCAGCAGACCGGGACTGACGGACACCGGGGAGCTGTTTTTT.

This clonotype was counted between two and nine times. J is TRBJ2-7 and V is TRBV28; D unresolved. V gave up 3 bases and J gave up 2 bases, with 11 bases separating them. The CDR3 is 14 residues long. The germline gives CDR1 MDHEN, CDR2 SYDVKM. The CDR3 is CASSLRGPTYEQYF. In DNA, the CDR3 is TGTGCCAGCAGTTTGAGAGGACCTACCTACGAGCAGTACTTC.

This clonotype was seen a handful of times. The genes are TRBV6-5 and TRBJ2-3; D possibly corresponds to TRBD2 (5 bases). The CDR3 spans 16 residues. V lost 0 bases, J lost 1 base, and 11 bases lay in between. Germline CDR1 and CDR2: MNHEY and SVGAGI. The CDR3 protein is CASSYSPSGGTDTQYF. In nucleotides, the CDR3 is TGTGCCAGCAGTTACTCTCCCTCCGGGGGCACAGATACGCAGTATTTT.

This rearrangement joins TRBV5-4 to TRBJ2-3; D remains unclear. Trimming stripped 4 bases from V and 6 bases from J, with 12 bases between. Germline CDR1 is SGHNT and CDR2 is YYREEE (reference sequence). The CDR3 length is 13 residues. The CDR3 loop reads CASSGTPVDTQYF. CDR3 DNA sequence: TGTGCCAGCAGCGGTACCCCAGTGGATACGCAGTATTTT.

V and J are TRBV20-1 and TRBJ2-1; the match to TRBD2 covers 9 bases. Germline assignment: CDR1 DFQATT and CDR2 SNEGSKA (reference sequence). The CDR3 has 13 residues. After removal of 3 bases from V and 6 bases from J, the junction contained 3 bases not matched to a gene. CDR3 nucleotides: TGCAGTGCTAGCGGGACTAGCACCAATGAGCAGTTCTTC. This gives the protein CSASGTSTNEQFF.

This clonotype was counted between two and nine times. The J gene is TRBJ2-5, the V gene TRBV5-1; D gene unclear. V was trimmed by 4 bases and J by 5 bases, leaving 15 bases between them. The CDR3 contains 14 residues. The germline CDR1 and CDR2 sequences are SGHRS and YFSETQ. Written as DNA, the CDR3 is TGCGCCAGCAGCCAGGCTGGCCAAACGGAGACCCAGTACTTC. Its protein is CASSQAGQTETQYF.